Shown below are 2 T cell receptor beta chains from a single sample sequenced in a study of cytomegalovirus exposure and HLA in healthy donors. PCR primers comprised 60 Vbeta and 13 Jbeta primers. Clones were read by immunoSEQ multiplex PCR, and TCRdb kept only the in-frame ones, dropping some. The sample yields around 150,000 clones, around 80% seen once. Sample: PBMCs. The origin of the receptors is a girl aged 5-17 years in good health and CMV-seropositive.

V gene TRBV11-2 combines with J gene TRBJ1-1; D is unclear. CDR1 and CDR2 (germline): SGHAT, FQNNGV. Trimming removed 3 bases at V and 1 base at J, with 6 bases between. The CDR3 consists of 13 residues. This CDR3 is CASSFGRNTEAFF. CDR3 nucleotide sequence: TGTGCCAGCAGCTTTGGGAGGAACACTGAAGCTTTCTTT.

This clone was seen a single time. The rearrangement joins TRBV7-8 to TRBJ2-3; weak D call: TRBD2 (5 bases). Germline CDR1 SGHVS, CDR2 FQNEAQ. The CDR3 runs to 17 residues. Trimming cost V 7 bases and J 3 bases, with 23 bases left between them. The CDR3 here is CASTSPWVTGNTDTQYF. For the CDR3, the DNA is TGTGCCAGCACCAGCCCTTGGGTTACGGGGAATACAGATACGCAGTATTTT. Variable domain in full (rest from reference TRBV7-8 and TRBJ2-3): GAGVSQSPRYKVAKRGQDVALRCDPISGHVSLFWYQQALGQGPEFLTYFQNEAQLDKSGLPSDRFFAERPEGSVSTLKIQRTQQEDSAVYLCASTSPWVTGNTDTQYFGPGTRLTVL.